The rows below give T cell receptor beta chains drawn from one sample of a study of memory CD4+ T cells and cytomegalovirus serostatus. Sequenced by immunoSEQ multiplex PCR; TCRdb stores in-frame clones only, minus some. The sample has 35,000 to 55,000 clones; over 60% are singletons. Source material: memory CD4+ T cells from blood. Receptors were obtained from an adult in good health and CMV-seronegative. Each CDR3 is given with its conserved first and last residue. The D gene is left open where the match is weak.

V gene	J gene	D gene	CDR3 protein
TRBV21-1	TRBJ2-3	-	CASSEQPFVWYF
TRBV27	TRBJ2-7	-	CASSQSRTSYEQYF
TRBV10-3	TRBJ2-7	TRBD1	CAIRQTGGENEQYF
TRBV16	TRBJ2-1	TRBD1	CASSQQRTGTNEQFF
TRBV30	TRBJ2-4	-	CAWSARQDNIQYF
TRBV2	TRBJ1-1	-	CASSEKGGTNTEAFF
TRBV18	TRBJ2-2	-	CASNARITGELFF
TRBV19	TRBJ2-3	TRBD2	CASSSPSGSFSDTQYF
TRBV7-9	TRBJ1-3	-	CASSFAGVSNTIYF
TRBV27	TRBJ2-5	-	CASSLRGPGETQYF
TRBV19	TRBJ2-2	-	CASRTGGPNTGELFF
TRBV7-8	TRBJ2-4	-	CASSLRRRQTSGNIQYF
TRBV5-5	TRBJ1-1	TRBD1	CASSYKLTGGITEAFF
TRBV29-1	TRBJ2-5	-	CSYHLGDETQYF
TRBV30	TRBJ2-7	TRBD1	CAWRRGGQGIEQYF
TRBV7-6	TRBJ1-6	-	CASSTTGVSPLHF
TRBV4-2	TRBJ2-1	-	CASSQDIQAYNEQFF
TRBV5-1	TRBJ2-7	TRBD1	CASSRRQGATYEQYF
TRBV28	TRBJ1-1	TRBD1	CASSSLSGGISEAFF
TRBV6-5	TRBJ2-5	TRBD2	CASSPGLAEETQYF
TRBV9	TRBJ1-3	-	CASSVTGRISGNTIYF
TRBV5-1	TRBJ2-1	TRBD2	CASSYSGVSYNEQFF
TRBV7-8	TRBJ1-3	-	CASRPHSGNTIYF
TRBV2	TRBJ1-6	TRBD1	CASRETGDNSPLHF
TRBV18	TRBJ2-7	-	CASSPPGRGRYEQYF
TRBV12-5	TRBJ2-7	-	CASGKSGPKGEQYF
TRBV7-2	TRBJ2-7	TRBD1	CASRYRDRSSYEQYF
TRBV28	TRBJ1-6	-	CANMGPPLHF
TRBV6-6	TRBJ2-3	-	CASYDSGGAPADTQYF
TRBV4-1	TRBJ1-1	-	CASRDSLNTEAFF
TRBV10-3	TRBJ2-7	-	CAISEMVPPYEQYF
TRBV28	TRBJ2-5	TRBD1	CASSPGTAYQETQYF
TRBV9	TRBJ1-5	TRBD1	CTRTGATRGNQPQHF
TRBV4-2	TRBJ1-5	-	CASSQDVNQPQHF
TRBV11-3	TRBJ1-1	TRBD1	CASSSVGQGTTEAFF
TRBV28	TRBJ1-1	-	CASSFGEGPYAFF
TRBV7-8	TRBJ2-5	-	CASSVTGETQYF
TRBV5-1	TRBJ2-3	TRBD2	CASSTAPSGGLDTQYF
TRBV6-1	TRBJ1-5	TRBD1	CASREDRASNQPQHF
TRBV30	TRBJ1-5	-	CAWSHFRGPRTGQPQHF
TRBV6-8	TRBJ2-7	-	CASKNLVSEQYF